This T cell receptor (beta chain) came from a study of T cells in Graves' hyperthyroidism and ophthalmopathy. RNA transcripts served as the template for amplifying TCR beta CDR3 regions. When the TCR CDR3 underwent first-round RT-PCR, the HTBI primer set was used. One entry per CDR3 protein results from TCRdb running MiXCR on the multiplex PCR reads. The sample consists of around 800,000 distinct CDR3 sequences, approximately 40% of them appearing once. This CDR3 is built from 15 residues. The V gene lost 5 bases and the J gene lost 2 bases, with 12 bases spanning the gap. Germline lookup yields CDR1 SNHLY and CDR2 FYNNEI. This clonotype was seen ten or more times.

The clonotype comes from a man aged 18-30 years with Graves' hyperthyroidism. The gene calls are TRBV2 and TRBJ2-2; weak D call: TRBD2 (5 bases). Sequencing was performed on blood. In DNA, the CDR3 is TGTGCCAGCAGTTGGGCTAGCCCAAACACCGGGGAGCTGTTTTTT. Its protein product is CASSWASPNTGELFF.